Listed below are T cell receptor beta chains from one sample, sequenced in a study of T cells in Graves' hyperthyroidism and ophthalmopathy. TCRdb re-analysed the multiplex PCR reads in MiXCR, keeping a single row per CDR3 protein. The table includes around 620,000 distinct CDR3 sequences, around 15% detected once. Sequencing was performed on blood. The origin of the receptors is a woman in her 30s with Graves' hyperthyroidism. Both conserved end residues are part of each CDR3. Fields, in order: V gene, clone size, CDR3 protein. Only part of the rows carry a size: once, few, many, or a class if the clone is expanded.

V gene: TRBV10-3
clone size: many
CDR3 protein: CAISESSSYEQYF

V gene: TRBV3-1
clone size: few
CDR3 protein: CASSPLAQNTEAFF

V gene: TRBV7-2
clone size: many
CDR3 protein: CASSSRQGRLEGYTF

V gene: TRBV20-1
clone size: .
CDR3 protein: CSASPLSSVYEQYF

V gene: TRBV29-1
clone size: .
CDR3 protein: CSAGGGTYGYTF

V gene: TRBV29-1
clone size: few
CDR3 protein: CSVGQSNYGYTF

V gene: TRBV24-1
clone size: .
CDR3 protein: CATSDPGLRDIQYF

V gene: TRBV7-2
clone size: many
CDR3 protein: CASSITPSGSYEQYF

V gene: TRBV7-7
clone size: .
CDR3 protein: CASGPSTGNEQFF

V gene: TRBV7-9
clone size: .
CDR3 protein: CASSLGPKGNEKLFF

V gene: TRBV30
clone size: few
CDR3 protein: CAWTTDRGTQAFF

V gene: TRBV4-2
clone size: .
CDR3 protein: CASSPDPDEKLFF

V gene: TRBV12-3/TRBV12-4
clone size: many
CDR3 protein: CASSLGLGGANYGYTF

V gene: TRBV9
clone size: .
CDR3 protein: CASSVAPTLRDRVLMTQYF

V gene: TRBV14
clone size: .
CDR3 protein: CASSQEGGSTDTQYF

V gene: TRBV6-2/TRBV6-3
clone size: few
CDR3 protein: CASSYVGTGYPLTDTQYF

V gene: TRBV28
clone size: many
CDR3 protein: CASSLRFAGTDTQYF

V gene: TRBV24-1
clone size: .
CDR3 protein: CATNSYTNTGELFF

V gene: TRBV18
clone size: few
CDR3 protein: CASSPSRDRGFSYEQYF

V gene: TRBV28
clone size: many
CDR3 protein: CASRRPGMGYTF

V gene: TRBV3-2
clone size: many
CDR3 protein: CASSQDKSGQGRTGTEAFF

V gene: TRBV28
clone size: many
CDR3 protein: CASSLSGIDYGYTF

V gene: TRBV29-1
clone size: .
CDR3 protein: CSAWGQGAGTEAFF

V gene: TRBV30
clone size: many
CDR3 protein: CAWLRDFSNTEAFF

V gene: TRBV7-8
clone size: many
CDR3 protein: CASSFNRGHQPQHF

V gene: TRBV28
clone size: many
CDR3 protein: CASFGLAGESAGELFF

V gene: TRBV5-5
clone size: .
CDR3 protein: CASSPTSGRADTQYF

V gene: TRBV6-1
clone size: many
CDR3 protein: CASSYDDITEAFF

V gene: TRBV7-2
clone size: many
CDR3 protein: CASSLVGTENQPQHF

V gene: TRBV4-2
clone size: .
CDR3 protein: CASSHNARERYEQYF

V gene: TRBV2
clone size: many
CDR3 protein: CASSDTARGLFF

V gene: TRBV29-1
clone size: .
CDR3 protein: CSVLQGARTTEAFF

V gene: TRBV15
clone size: few
CDR3 protein: CATKQRKNTGELFF